The present entry profiles one TCR beta chain with its context. The antigen this receptor binds is unknown. The sample holds no much larger clone one base away, and base qualities are not on file. CD8 naive samples were CD45RO-negative cells positively selected for CCR7, giving a CD45RA+CCR7+ population that excluded TemRA cells. The donors were healthy, HIV-negative adults who had no recently reported acute infections or vaccinations. Every donor was a Caucasian adult living in Nashville, Tennessee, USA. Blood was collected by leukapheresis, and PBMCs were isolated by Ficoll-Histopaque density gradient centrifugation and then cryopreserved in liquid nitrogen vapor phase. Purity and quantity of every magnetically sorted T cell population were checked by analytical flow cytometry. From each sorted fraction, genomic DNA was isolated and quantified by UV absorbance on a Nanodrop 2000c. The sample is drawn from a study of shared clonotypes between healthy human individuals (TCRdb year 2020). A note on the overall study: A couple of women and a few men aged 18 to 49 years were included in the cohort. For each donor, CD4 naive and CD4 memory were each given three plates, CD8 naive was given two plates, and CD8 memory was given one plate. Blood TCR repertoires of five healthy adults were deeply sequenced to estimate repertoire size and the extent of clonotype sharing between individuals. To increase sequencing depth and limit assay-specific biases, TCR repertoire library preparation and sequencing were carried out by different laboratories using diverse techniques. Between about 0.8 and 9 billion PBMCs per donor were obtained by leukapheresis. The study at large found these results: Approximately 4.8% of naive CD4, 3.5% of naive CD8, roughly 2.5% of memory CD4, and more than 0.35% of memory CD8 clonotypes were shared across several donors. Even with the large sequencing depth, rarefaction of the sorted-subset datasets indicated that sequencing was incomplete. Sampling was restricted to blood, and TCR repertoires in tissues likely differ from the TCR repertoires found in blood. Naive subsets generally had larger estimated clonotype richness than memory subsets. Compared with non-shared clonotypes, the clonotypes found in all four sorted-subset donors had higher generation probabilities. The small number of donors limited the genetic and exposure-history diversity represented. Pairwise subsampling indicated that sequencing depth was expected to affect the degree of clonotype sharing among donors.

As encoded in the germline V gene (reference sequence), CDR1 is PRHDT while CDR2 is FYEKMQ. Ends trimmed: V by 2 bases, J by 0 bases; bases unmatched to a gene: 2. The CDR3 starts with the cysteine, ends with the phenylalanine, and has 15 residues. CDR3 DNA only is kept here, 45 bases in frame from base 1. TCR CDR3 regions were amplified from genomic DNA by multiplex PCR using the deep immunoSEQ assay. Genomic DNA extracted from each cell subset was distributed evenly over all wells of several immunoSEQ 96-well plates, and each plate served as one replicate. For sorted subsets, around 200 ng genomic DNA, equal to 30,000 to 35,000 T cell genomes, was loaded into each replicate PCR. Purified libraries were measured with a Qubit 3.0 fluorometer, size-checked on a Bioanalyzer 2100, and measured again with the KAPA Library Quantification kit. A separate single-read 150-cycle Illumina NextSeq 550 flow cell was used to sequence each immunoSEQ 96-well plate. Per the source publication's procedure: Because the immunoSEQ output included only junctional sequences and no quality scores, the filtering could not be the same as the filtering used for full-length reads. To assign V/J genes and CDR3, sequences were annotated using PyIR, a Python wrapper for IgBLAST v1.9, with IMGT germline references. Reads were removed for weak V/J assignments (E-value above 1e-6), missing CDR3, stop codons, out-of-frame junctions, or ambiguous translated residues. V3J clonotypes were defined as sequences sharing the same inferred V gene, J gene, and CDR3 amino acid sequence. Percentage overlap between repertoires was computed as shared unique clonotypes divided by the size of the smaller repertoire. RTK rarefaction, the Chao1 estimator, and Recon v2.1 estimates of unobserved clonotypes were used to assess repertoire richness. OLGA was used to compute generation probabilities for all TCRbeta clonotypes that the gDNA method yielded from a few donors. TCRdb obtained this table from immuneACCESS and retained in-frame rearrangements with V and J assigned. These tables miss some clones; where compared with another copy, unresolved V genes account for less than half of the shortfall, and the remainder is unexplained. V, J and clone size were drawn from that table, and D and trimming were deduced from the DNA. For this sample there are some 1,900,000 clones; approximately 94% appear just once. Under 1.5% of the sample belongs to the ten largest clones.

Material for sequencing was naive CD8+ T cells sorted from blood. In light of the paper, this sample's cell subset or site label describes: CD45RA+CCR7+. This TCR came from a man younger than 30 in good health. This sequence uses TRBV13 and TRBJ2-5; a stretch of 8 junction bases matches TRBD1. CDR3 reads: CASSLLGQDQETQYF. The bases are TGTGCCAGCAGCTTATTGGGACAGGACCAAGAGACCCAGTACTTC. Where the CDR3 stops, the reference TRBV13 and TRBJ2-5 genes take over; the full variable domain is AAGVIQSPRHLIKEKRETATLKCYPIPRHDTVYWYQQGPGQDPQFLISFYEKMQSDKGSIPDRFSAQQFSDYHSELNMSSLELGDSALYFCASSLLGQDQETQYFGPGTRLLVL.